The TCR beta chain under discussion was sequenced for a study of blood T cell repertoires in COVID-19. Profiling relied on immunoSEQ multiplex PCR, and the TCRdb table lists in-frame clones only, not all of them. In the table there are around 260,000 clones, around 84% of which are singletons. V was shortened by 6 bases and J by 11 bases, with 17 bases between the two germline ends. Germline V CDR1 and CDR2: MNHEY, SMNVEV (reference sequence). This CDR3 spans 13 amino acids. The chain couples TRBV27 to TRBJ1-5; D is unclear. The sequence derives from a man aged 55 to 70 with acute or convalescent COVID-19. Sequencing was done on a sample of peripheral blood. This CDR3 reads CASSPSETSTQHF. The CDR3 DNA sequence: TGTGCCAGCAGCCCCTCCGAAACTAGCACCCAGCATTTT.